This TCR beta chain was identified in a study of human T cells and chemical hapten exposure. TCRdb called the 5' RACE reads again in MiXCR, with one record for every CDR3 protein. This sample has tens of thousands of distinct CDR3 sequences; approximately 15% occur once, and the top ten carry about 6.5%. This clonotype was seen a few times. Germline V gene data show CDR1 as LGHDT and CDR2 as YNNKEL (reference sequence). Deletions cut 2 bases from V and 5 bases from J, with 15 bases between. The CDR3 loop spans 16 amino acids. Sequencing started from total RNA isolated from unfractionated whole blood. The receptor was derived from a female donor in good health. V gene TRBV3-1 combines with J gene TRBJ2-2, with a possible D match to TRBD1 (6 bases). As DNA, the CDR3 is TGTGCCAGCAGCCAAAATTTACAGGGTTGGACCGGGGAGCTGTTTTTT. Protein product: CASSQNLQGWTGELFF.